A selection of T cell receptor beta chains follows, all from one sample in a study of blood T cell repertoires in COVID-19. Data came from immunoSEQ multiplex PCR; TCRdb stores just in-frame clones and leaves some out. Here the sample spans 150,000 to 200,000 clones, 94% being singletons. Sequenced sample: peripheral blood. These receptors all stem from a man in his thirties or forties with COVID-19, enrolled during active disease. CDR3s include the opening cysteine and the closing phenylalanine or tryptophan. D genes are given only for firm matches. Not every row has a clone size; where given, it reads once, few, many or a size class.

- | TRBD1 | TRBJ1-6 | TRBV2 | TGTGCCAGCAGTGACGGGGGGACAGGGGCAATAAAGGGCTCACCCCTCCACTTT | CASSDGGTGAIKGSPLHF
once | TRBD1 | TRBJ1-2 | TRBV5-4 | TGTGCCAGCAGCCGACCCGACAGGGCGAATGGCTACACCTTC | CASSRPDRANGYTF
- | - | TRBJ2-7 | TRBV10-1 | TGCGCCAGCAGTGACCTTCCGGGGGATGAGCAGTACTTC | CASSDLPGDEQYF
- | TRBD1 | TRBJ2-7 | TRBV13 | TGTGCCAGCAGCTTAGGACAGGGGGATTTGTACGAGCAGTACTTC | CASSLGQGDLYEQYF
once | TRBD1 | TRBJ1-1 | TRBV28 | TGTGCCAGCAGTTTAGGACAGGGGAATACTGAAGCTTTCTTT | CASSLGQGNTEAFF
- | - | TRBJ1-6 | TRBV5-1 | TGCGCCAGCAGCTTGGCCGGCGGGGCTCCCCTCCACTTT | CASSLAGGAPLHF
- | TRBD1 | TRBJ2-5 | TRBV7-9 | TGTGCCAGCAGCTTAAGGGACAGGGGTCTCCAAGAGACCCAGTACTTC | CASSLRDRGLQETQYF
- | TRBD1 | TRBJ1-6 | TRBV25-1 | TGTGCCAGCAGAGCAGGGACAGCGAGGTCACCCCTCCACTTT | CASRAGTARSPLHF
few | - | TRBJ1-1 | TRBV19 | TGTGCCAGTAGTACCCGACAGAGTATGAACACTGAAGCTTTCTTT | CASSTRQSMNTEAFF
- | - | TRBJ1-2 | TRBV2 | TGTGCCAGCAGTGAACGGGGAGAAGCGCATGGCTACACCTTC | CASSERGEAHGYTF
- | - | TRBJ2-2 | TRBV5-1 | TGCGCCAGCAGAGGTCAAGGACTGCGCACCGGGGAGCTGTTTTTT | CASRGQGLRTGELFF
- | - | TRBJ1-4 | TRBV3-1/TRBV3-2 | TGTGCCAGCAGCACCACGGAGGGGATAAGAGGGGAAAAACTGTTTTTT | CASSTTEGIRGEKLFF
- | TRBD2 | TRBJ2-5 | TRBV9 | TGTGCCAGCGGACGGGGGGGTGGTCCCCAAGAGACCCAGTACTTC | CASGRGGGPQETQYF
- | - | TRBJ1-6 | TRBV3-1/TRBV3-2 | TGTGCCAGCAGCCGGGGGGGGCAGGGGAGCTCACCCCTCCACTTT | CASSRGGQGSSPLHF
- | - | TRBJ1-2 | TRBV27 | TGTGCCAGCAGCCAAGGACCTGACCGGGGTGGCTACACCTTC | CASSQGPDRGGYTF
- | TRBD1 | TRBJ1-1 | TRBV5-6 | TGTGCCAGCAGCTTGGAAGGACAGGGGGCTCGGGGCACTGAAGCTTTCTTT | CASSLEGQGARGTEAFF
- | - | TRBJ2-2 | TRBV24-1 | TGTGCCACCAGTGATTGGGCAGGGGGGACCGGGGAGCTGTTTTTT | CATSDWAGGTGELFF
- | - | TRBJ2-2 | TRBV7-9 | TGTGCCAGCAGCTTAGCTCTAGGAGGGGTAACCGGGGAGCTGTTTTTT | CASSLALGGVTGELFF
- | TRBD1 | TRBJ1-3 | TRBV29-1 | TGCAGCGTTGAAGAGGGGACAGGGGGCTTTTCCGGAAACACCATATATTTT | CSVEEGTGGFSGNTIYF
- | TRBD2 | TRBJ2-6 | TRBV6-2/TRBV6-3 | TGTGCCAGCAGTGACAGGACTAGCGGGGGCCCCAGCTCTGGGGCCAACGTCCTGACTTTC | CASSDRTSGGPSSGANVLTF
- | - | TRBJ2-1 | TRBV7-2 | TGTGCCAGCAGCTTTAGTCTAGGGGAACTCAATGAGCAGTTCTTC | CASSFSLGELNEQFF
- | TRBD1 | TRBJ1-2 | TRBV6-5 | TGTGCCAGCAGGGCCGGTTGGGACAGGGTAATAGGCTACACCTTC | CASRAGWDRVIGYTF
- | TRBD2 | TRBJ2-3 | TRBV4-2 | TGTGCCAGCAGTCCCGGGGTAGCGGGGGGGTTCACAGATACGCAGTATTTT | CASSPGVAGGFTDTQYF
- | - | TRBJ1-2 | TRBV10-3 | TGTGCCATCAGTGAGTCAGGGGGCTATGGCTACACCTTC | CAISESGGYGYTF
- | - | TRBJ2-5 | TRBV12-5 | TGTGCTAGTGGTTTGGTAGGGAGGGAGACCCAGTACTTC | CASGLVGRETQYF
- | - | TRBJ1-1 | TRBV9 | TGTGCCAGCAGCACTCGACAGAACACTGAAGCTTTCTTT | CASSTRQNTEAFF
- | - | TRBJ1-6 | TRBV7-9 | TGTGCCAGCAGCTTAACGGGAACCTATAATTCACCCCTCCACTTT | CASSLTGTYNSPLHF
- | - | TRBJ1-2 | TRBV9 | TGTGCCAGCAGCGTAGAGGGTGGGGCAGGCGCTAACTATGGCTACACCTTC | CASSVEGGAGANYGYTF
- | TRBD2 | TRBJ2-5 | TRBV7-2 | TGTGCCAGCAGCTTATGGGCTAGCGGGGAAGAGACCCAGTACTTC | CASSLWASGEETQYF
- | - | TRBJ1-3 | TRBV5-1 | TGCGCCAGCAGCTTGGCCGGTGGTGGAAACACCATATATTTT | CASSLAGGGNTIYF
- | TRBD1 | TRBJ1-5 | TRBV19 | TGTGCCAGTAAGTCAGGGGGGCGCAGGAATCAGCCCCAGCATTTT | CASKSGGRRNQPQHF
- | - | TRBJ1-1 | TRBV18 | TGTGCCAGCTCACCACCGCAGGGTCAAGCTTTCTTT | CASSPPQGQAFF
- | TRBD2 | TRBJ2-2 | TRBV7-9 | TGTGCCAGCGGTCGACTAGCGGGGGGGCCGAACACCGGGGAGCTGTTTTTT | CASGRLAGGPNTGELFF
few | TRBD1 | TRBJ1-1 | TRBV5-1 | TGCGCCAGCAGCCCCGGACAGGGGGACACTGAAGCTTTCTTT | CASSPGQGDTEAFF
- | TRBD2 | TRBJ2-5 | TRBV6-1 | TGTGCCAGCAGTGACCCTAATAATCAACTAGCGGGGGAAGAGACCCAGTACTTC | CASSDPNNQLAGEETQYF
- | - | TRBJ1-2 | TRBV5-1 | TGCGCCAGCAGCTTGAGTACAGGTAGTCGTGGTGGCTACACCTTC | CASSLSTGSRGGYTF
- | TRBD1 | TRBJ2-2 | TRBV5-1 | TGCGCCAGCAGTCAGGACAGGGCCACCGGGGAGCTGTTTTTT | CASSQDRATGELFF
- | - | TRBJ1-2 | TRBV7-2 | TGTGCCAGCAGCTTAGCCTCAACAGGCTATGGCTACACCTTC | CASSLASTGYGYTF
- | TRBD1 | TRBJ2-1 | TRBV3-1/TRBV3-2 | TGTGCCAGCAGCCAAGTCAGGGGGCTCGACAATGAGCAGTTCTTC | CASSQVRGLDNEQFF